This T cell receptor beta chain appears in the sequencing data of a study of blood T cell repertoires in COVID-19 (dated by TCRdb to 2019 to 2021). Regarding the study in general: The collaborator samples originated in the United States, Italy and Spain and spanned the acute and convalescent phases of COVID-19. The samples were drawn from the first 160 participants of the ongoing ImmuneRACE study and from 1,254 subjects provided by 6 global collaborators. The prospective study material was composed of cDNA or gDNA derived from T cells, B-cell-depleted T cells, or PBMCs. The dataset comprised deeply sampled blood TCRbeta repertoires from subjects exposed to, actively infected with, or recovered from COVID-19. Sample metadata almost always included a de-identified subject ID, COVID-19 status, age in years and sex. HLA class I and class II types, where available, came from metadata supplied by the sample provider rather than from assay-based typing. A freely available public database, intended as a resource for researchers studying the immune response to SARS-CoV-2, is where the repertoires were released.

Broader findings and caveats from the paper: Clinical and demographic metadata were provided uncurated, with the amount varying by source and participant.

The immunoSEQ Assay, a bias-controlled multiplex PCR, was used to amplify TCRbeta CDR3 regions from genomic DNA. For the original study's pipeline: Within the assay, amplification of reference gene primers was used to estimate how many nucleated cells each sample contained. Sequence reads were collapsed and filtered to measure the absolute abundance of every unique TCRbeta CDR3 rearrangement. For each sample, productive Simpson clonality was calculated as the square root of Simpson's diversity index over productive rearrangements. The clones in this table, taken by TCRdb from immuneACCESS, are in-frame only. Not every clone is retained; where verified, under half of the shortfall comes from an unresolved V gene, and the cause of the rest is unknown. That table furnishes V, J and clone size, whereas the DNA furnished D and trimming. The table for this sample lists 95,000 to 150,000 clones; 60% to 85% of them were counted only once. The ten most abundant clones make up 2% to 2.5% of the sample.

As regards this clone: No antigen is known for it. No base quality values were provided; no much bigger clone lies one nucleotide off.

The germline V gene provides CDR1 SGDLS and CDR2 YYNGEE. From cysteine to phenylalanine, the CDR3 is 14 amino acids long. CDR3 DNA only is kept here, 42 bases in frame from base 1. Relative to germline, V is 1 base shorter and J is 9 bases shorter, with 14 bases between their ends. The collaborating institutions used their own protocols to collect whole blood in K2EDTA tubes. For TCRbeta analysis, collaborator samples were shipped as frozen whole blood, as isolated PBMCs, or as DNA extracted from either sample type. Sequences were obtained from peripheral blood. Recombination connected TRBV9 to TRBJ2-1; possibly the D gene is TRBD2, per 5 matching bases. The clonotype comes from an older man with acute or convalescent COVID-19. CDR3 sequence: CASSVLLVSGEQFF. The base sequence is TGTGCCAGCAGCGTACTACTAGTAAGCGGTGAGCAGTTCTTC.